What follows is one TCR beta chain and its context. Its antigen is unknown. The data stem from a study of neoadjuvant nivolumab and ipilimumab in lung cancer. Turning to the study itself: The combination arm added day-1 ipilimumab 1 mg/kg to nivolumab 3 mg/kg on days 1, 15, 29.

This CDR3 has 17 amino acids. Germline V CDR1 and CDR2: MGHRA, YSYEKL. V was shortened by 1 base and J by 1 base, with 11 bases between the two germline ends. Points from the study as a whole: Resected tumors had greater TCR richness and clonality than uninvolved lung. A small number of samples were TCR sequenced. Higher pretherapy blood TCR richness went with higher resected-tumor richness.

Sequencing used immunoSEQ multiplex PCR; TCRdb keeps in-frame clones, though not all of them. The table lists a few thousand clones, about 80% of them singletons. V gene TRBV4-1 combines with J gene TRBJ2-6; D is possibly TRBD1 (6 bases). The sequences come from peripheral blood, collected after neoadjuvant nivolumab, alone or with ipilimumab, at or shortly before surgery. The sequence was collected from an adult with non-small cell lung cancer. As DNA, the CDR3 is TGCGCCAGCAGCCAAGTCCAGGGGACATCTGGGGCCAACGTCCTGACTTTC. It translates to CASSQVQGTSGANVLTF.